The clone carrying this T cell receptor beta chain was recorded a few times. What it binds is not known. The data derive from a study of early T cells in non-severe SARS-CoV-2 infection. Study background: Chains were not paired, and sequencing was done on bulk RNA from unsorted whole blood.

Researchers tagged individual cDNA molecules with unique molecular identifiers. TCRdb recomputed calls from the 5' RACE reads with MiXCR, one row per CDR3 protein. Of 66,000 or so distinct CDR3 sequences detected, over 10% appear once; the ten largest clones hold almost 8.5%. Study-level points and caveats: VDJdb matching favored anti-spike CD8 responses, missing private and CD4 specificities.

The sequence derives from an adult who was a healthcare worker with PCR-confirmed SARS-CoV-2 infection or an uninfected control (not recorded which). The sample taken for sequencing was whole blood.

CDR3 sequence reads: CASSPRAGNTGELFF. As DNA, the CDR3 is TGTGCCAGCAGCCCCCGGGCCGGGAACACCGGGGAGCTGTTTTTT. The chain employs TRBV11-2 and TRBJ2-2; D not resolved. This CDR3 region has 15 residues. With 5 bases removed from V and 1 base from J, the gap between germline ends came to 11 bases. Germline V lookup: CDR1 SGHAT, CDR2 FQNNGV.